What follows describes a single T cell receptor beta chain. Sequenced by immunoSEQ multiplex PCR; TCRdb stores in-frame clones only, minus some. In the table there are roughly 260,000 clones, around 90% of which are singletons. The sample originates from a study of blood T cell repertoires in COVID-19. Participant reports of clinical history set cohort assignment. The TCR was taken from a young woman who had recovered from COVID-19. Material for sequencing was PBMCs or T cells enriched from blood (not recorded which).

CDR3 in DNA: TGTGCCGCTCGTACTCAAGCTAATGAAAAACTGTTTTTT. It translates to CAARTQANEKLFF. V is TRBV2 and J is TRBJ1-4; D remains unclear. The V gene's germline CDR1 is SNHLY and CDR2 FYNNEI. This CDR3 is built from 13 residues. Trimming pared 11 bases from V and 3 bases from J, leaving 13 bases between.